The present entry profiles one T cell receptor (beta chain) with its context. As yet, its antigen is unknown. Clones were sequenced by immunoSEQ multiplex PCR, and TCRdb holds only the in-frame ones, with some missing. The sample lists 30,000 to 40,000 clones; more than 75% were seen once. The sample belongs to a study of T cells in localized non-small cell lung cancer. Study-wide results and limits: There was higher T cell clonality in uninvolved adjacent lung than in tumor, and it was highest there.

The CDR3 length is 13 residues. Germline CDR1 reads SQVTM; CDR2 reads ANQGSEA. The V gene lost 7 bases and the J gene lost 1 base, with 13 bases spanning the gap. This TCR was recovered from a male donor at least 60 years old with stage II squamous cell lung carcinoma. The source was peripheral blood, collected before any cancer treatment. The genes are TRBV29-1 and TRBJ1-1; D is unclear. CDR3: CSASRASNTEAFF. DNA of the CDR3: TGCAGCGCCTCACGGGCCTCGAACACTGAAGCTTTCTTT.